This T cell receptor beta chain was recorded in a study of control samples from healthy donors and cancer patients. TCRdb keeps only in-frame clones here, not all; method: immunoSEQ multiplex PCR. The sample yields about 160,000 clones, roughly 95% seen once. The specimen sequenced was blood. The clonotype originates from a woman between 25 and 40 years old in good health.

CDR3 sequence: CASSSVRTSGTDTQYF. The CDR3 DNA reads as TGTGCCAGCAGCTCGGTTCGGACTAGCGGGACTGATACGCAGTATTTT. The V call is TRBV7-6, the J call TRBJ2-3; 12 bases match TRBD2. In germline, CDR1 is SGHVS, CDR2 FNYEAQ. The CDR3 sequence is 16 residues long. With V trimmed by 4 bases and J by 6 bases, 8 bases remained unmatched.